This is a list of T cell receptor beta chains from one sample in a study of cytomegalovirus exposure and HLA in healthy donors. Some clones are missing from TCRdb's copy, which holds only in-frame ones; the method was immunoSEQ multiplex PCR. Recorded for this sample: tens of thousands of clones. The specimen was PBMCs. These receptors all stem from a woman aged 45 to 65 in good health and CMV-seropositive. Each CDR3 is given with its conserved first and last residue. D genes are given only for firm matches.

D gene | J gene | V gene | CDR3 length | CDR3 protein | CDR3 DNA
TRBD1 | TRBJ1-1 | TRBV6-1 | 14 | CASSGQGANTEAFF | TGTGCCAGCAGTGGGCAGGGGGCGAACACTGAAGCTTTCTTT
- | TRBJ2-6 | TRBV5-1 | 14 | CASSFNSGANVLTF | TGCGCCAGCAGCTTTAACTCTGGGGCCAACGTCCTGACTTTC
TRBD1 | TRBJ1-6 | TRBV7-3 | 15 | CASSLRDRGNSPLHF | TGTGCCAGCAGCCTCAGGGACAGGGGTAATTCACCCCTCCACTTT
TRBD1 | TRBJ1-5 | TRBV7-9 | 17 | CASSLVGGGGVQQPQHF | TGTGCCAGCAGCTTAGTTGGCGGAGGGGGCGTTCAGCAGCCCCAGCATTTT
- | TRBJ2-3 | TRBV2 | 14 | CASSEPRLEDTQYF | TGTGCCAGCAGTGAACCAAGACTAGAAGATACGCAGTATTTT
- | TRBJ1-2 | TRBV19 | 14 | CASSKEGDIYGYTF | TGTGCCAGTAGTAAGGAGGGAGATATCTATGGCTACACCTTC
- | TRBJ1-2 | TRBV6-5 | 14 | CASSCPPFTGGYTF | TGTGCCAGCAGTTGCCCCCCCTTCACGGGGGGCTACACCTTC
- | TRBJ2-7 | TRBV2 | 16 | CASRTVDRKSSYEQYF | TGTGCCAGCAGGACCGTCGACAGGAAATCATCCTACGAGCAGTACTTC
- | TRBJ1-2 | TRBV19 | 14 | CASRPTGPDYGYTF | TGTGCCAGTAGGCCCACAGGGCCTGACTATGGCTACACCTTC
TRBD1 | TRBJ1-1 | TRBV9 | 14 | CASSPGQGDTEAFF | TGTGCCAGCAGCCCCGGGCAGGGGGACACTGAAGCTTTCTTT
TRBD1 | TRBJ1-1 | TRBV11-2 | 14 | CASSQTGRYNEAFF | TGTGCCAGCAGCCAGACAGGGCGGTATAATGAAGCTTTCTTT
TRBD2 | TRBJ2-1 | TRBV18 | 14 | CASSQAGGYNEQFF | TGTGCCAGCTCACAGGCGGGAGGGTACAATGAGCAGTTCTTC
- | TRBJ1-6 | TRBV19 | 14 | CASSMASYNSPLHF | TGTGCCAGTAGTATGGCCTCCTATAATTCACCCCTCCACTTT
- | TRBJ1-5 | TRBV18 | 15 | CASSPPAGRDQPQHF | TGTGCCAGCTCACCACCCGCGGGGAGGGACCAGCCCCAGCATTTT
TRBD2 | TRBJ2-1 | TRBV2 | 15 | CASSSGTRGGNEQFF | TGTGCCAGCAGCTCCGGGACTAGGGGTGGCAATGAGCAGTTCTTC
TRBD2 | TRBJ2-5 | TRBV10-3 | 14 | CAISRGGYQETQYF | TGTGCCATCTCGCGGGGGGGGTACCAAGAGACCCAGTACTTC
TRBD1 | TRBJ1-1 | TRBV15 | 17 | CATSRVLLQGMNTEAFF | TGTGCCACCAGCAGAGTACTCCTACAGGGGATGAACACTGAAGCTTTCTTT
- | TRBJ1-2 | TRBV28 | 14 | CASRRQDLLYGYTF | TGTGCCAGCAGACGACAGGACCTCCTCTATGGCTACACCTTC
- | TRBJ1-1 | TRBV7-2 | 13 | CASSLEPGPEAFF | TGTGCCAGCAGCTTAGAGCCGGGTCCTGAAGCTTTCTTT
TRBD2 | TRBJ2-1 | TRBV28 | 14 | CASATSGSYNEQFF | TGTGCCAGCGCCACTAGCGGATCCTACAATGAGCAGTTCTTC
- | TRBJ1-2 | TRBV2 | 15 | CASRRTTDLPYGYTF | TGTGCCAGCAGGAGGACTACCGACCTTCCCTATGGCTACACCTTC
- | TRBJ1-5 | TRBV9 | 15 | CASSPLGTLNQPQHF | TGTGCCAGCAGCCCTCTCGGGACACTCAATCAGCCCCAGCATTTT
- | TRBJ1-1 | TRBV19 | 15 | CASSTQGPSSVEAFF | TGTGCCAGTAGTACACAGGGTCCCTCCTCCGTTGAAGCTTTCTTT
- | TRBJ2-7 | TRBV28 | 14 | CASSLEGFYYEQYF | TGTGCCAGCAGTTTGGAGGGCTTCTACTACGAGCAGTACTTC
- | TRBJ1-5 | TRBV2 | 15 | CASSEGGNRNQPQHF | TGTGCCAGCAGTGAAGGAGGAAATCGGAATCAGCCCCAGCATTTT
TRBD1 | TRBJ1-4 | TRBV6-5 | 15 | CASSPGTGFNEKLFF | TGTGCCAGCAGCCCAGGGACAGGGTTTAATGAAAAACTGTTTTTT
- | TRBJ2-7 | TRBV19 | 15 | CASSIEGAPSGEQYF | TGTGCCAGTAGTATAGAAGGGGCCCCCAGTGGAGAGCAGTACTTC
TRBD2 | TRBJ2-2 | TRBV7-6 | 15 | CASSPAGGHVGELFF | TGTGCCAGCAGCCCAGCGGGGGGGCACGTCGGGGAGCTGTTTTTT
- | TRBJ2-3 | TRBV5-8 | 14 | CASSIQGSTDTQYF | TGTGCCAGCAGCATACAGGGTAGCACAGATACGCAGTATTTT
- | TRBJ1-1 | TRBV7-9 | 15 | CASSLRALGATEAFF | TGTGCCAGCAGCCTCCGAGCTTTGGGGGCCACTGAAGCTTTCTTT
- | TRBJ2-1 | TRBV19 | 14 | CASSEATIYNEQFF | TGTGCCAGTAGTGAGGCTACCATTTACAATGAGCAGTTCTTC
TRBD1 | TRBJ1-5 | TRBV10-2 | 14 | CATRDRVSNQPQHF | TGCGCCACCCGGGACAGGGTTAGCAATCAGCCCCAGCATTTT
TRBD2 | TRBJ2-1 | TRBV28 | 19 | CASSLSEAGGLSSYNEQFF | TGTGCCAGCAGTTTATCGGAAGCGGGAGGGTTGAGCTCCTACAATGAGCAGTTCTTC
- | TRBJ2-5 | TRBV4-2 | 16 | CASSQVAGASQETQYF | TGTGCCAGCAGCCAAGTGGCAGGGGCCTCACAAGAGACCCAGTACTTC
TRBD2 | TRBJ2-7 | TRBV18 | 16 | CASSISTSGSAGEQYF | TGTGCCAGCTCAATCTCGACTAGCGGGAGTGCGGGCGAGCAGTACTTC
TRBD1 | TRBJ1-2 | TRBV4-2 | 15 | CASSHEADRVDGYTF | TGTGCCAGCAGCCACGAAGCGGACAGGGTGGATGGCTACACCTTC
TRBD1 | TRBJ2-7 | TRBV5-1 | 12 | CASSGQAYEQYF | TGCGCCAGCAGCGGACAGGCCTACGAGCAGTACTTC
TRBD2 | TRBJ2-1 | TRBV2 | 17 | CASSEGLAGEKYNEQFF | TGTGCCAGCAGTGAGGGACTAGCGGGAGAGAAGTACAATGAGCAGTTCTTC
TRBD2 | TRBJ2-7 | TRBV6-5 | 15 | CASIYFGGSAYEQYF | TGTGCCAGCATCTATTTCGGCGGGAGCGCCTACGAGCAGTACTTC
- | TRBJ2-6 | TRBV28 | 21 | CASSLTLGDSFYGSGANVLTF | TGTGCCAGCAGTTTAACCTTAGGGGACTCTTTTTACGGCTCTGGGGCCAACGTCCTGACTTTC
- | TRBJ2-5 | TRBV28 | 12 | CASSLWSETQYF | TGTGCCAGCAGTTTATGGAGTGAGACCCAGTACTTC
TRBD2 | TRBJ2-2 | TRBV11-1 | 18 | CASSLFGGGAVNTGELFF | TGTGCCAGCAGCTTATTCGGCGGGGGGGCCGTGAACACCGGGGAGCTGTTTTTT
TRBD1 | TRBJ2-6 | TRBV10-2 | 18 | CASSEVQGGISGANVLTF | TGCGCCAGCAGTGAGGTACAGGGGGGCATCTCTGGGGCCAACGTCCTGACTTTC
- | TRBJ1-3 | TRBV5-8 | 14 | CASSWAGLRNTIYF | TGTGCCAGCAGCTGGGCGGGCCTTCGAAACACCATATATTTT
TRBD1 | TRBJ2-3 | TRBV5-5 | 15 | CASSIPTGSTDTQYF | TGTGCCAGCAGCATTCCGACAGGGAGCACAGATACGCAGTATTTT
- | TRBJ1-4 | TRBV4-1 | 15 | CASSPTGDFTGKLFF | TGCGCCAGCAGCCCGACTGGAGATTTTACAGGAAAACTGTTTTTT
- | TRBJ2-7 | TRBV6-4 | 14 | CASSEEVPSYEQYF | TGTGCCAGCAGTGAAGAGGTTCCCTCCTACGAGCAGTACTTC
TRBD2 | TRBJ2-3 | TRBV9 | 16 | CASSSFGTSRTDTQYF | TGTGCCAGCAGCTCCTTCGGGACTAGTCGAACAGATACGCAGTATTTT
TRBD1 | TRBJ2-6 | TRBV5-1 | 18 | CASSSRTGIESGANVLTF | TGCGCCAGCAGCTCCAGGACAGGGATAGAATCTGGGGCCAACGTCCTGACTTTC
TRBD2 | TRBJ2-3 | TRBV30 | 14 | CAWSVTGGPDTQYF | TGTGCCTGGAGTGTTACGGGAGGGCCGGATACGCAGTATTTT
TRBD1 | TRBJ1-6 | TRBV2 | 15 | CASRPDRGGNSPLHF | TGTGCCAGCCGCCCTGACAGGGGAGGTAATTCACCCCTCCACTTT
- | TRBJ1-4 | TRBV6-5 | 13 | CASRKGEMKKLFF | TGTGCCAGCAGAAAGGGGGAAATGAAAAAACTGTTTTTT
- | TRBJ1-1 | TRBV5-1 | 15 | CASSLSRQGGTEAFF | TGCGCCAGCAGCTTGAGTCGGCAGGGCGGCACTGAAGCTTTCTTT
- | TRBJ2-1 | TRBV29-1 | 14 | CSVRVGSSYNEQFF | TGCAGCGTTCGTGTCGGGAGTTCCTACAATGAGCAGTTCTTC
- | TRBJ2-5 | TRBV7-2 | 16 | CASSTAKGIAGETQYF | TGTGCCAGCAGCACCGCGAAAGGGATCGCAGGGGAGACCCAGTACTTC
- | TRBJ2-6 | TRBV19 | 16 | CASSIFVGAGANVLTF | TGTGCCAGTAGTATATTTGTGGGAGCTGGGGCCAACGTCCTGACTTTC
TRBD1 | TRBJ2-7 | TRBV25-1 | 15 | CASSEWVGTGFQQYF | TGTGCCAGCAGTGAATGGGTTGGGACAGGGTTCCAGCAGTACTTC
- | TRBJ1-4 | TRBV11-2 | 15 | CASSLEHTGGEKLFF | TGTGCCAGCAGCTTAGAACACACCGGAGGTGAAAAACTGTTTTTT
TRBD2 | TRBJ2-5 | TRBV5-6 | 15 | CASSLGLAAPGTQYF | TGTGCCAGCAGCTTGGGACTAGCAGCCCCAGGGACCCAGTACTTC